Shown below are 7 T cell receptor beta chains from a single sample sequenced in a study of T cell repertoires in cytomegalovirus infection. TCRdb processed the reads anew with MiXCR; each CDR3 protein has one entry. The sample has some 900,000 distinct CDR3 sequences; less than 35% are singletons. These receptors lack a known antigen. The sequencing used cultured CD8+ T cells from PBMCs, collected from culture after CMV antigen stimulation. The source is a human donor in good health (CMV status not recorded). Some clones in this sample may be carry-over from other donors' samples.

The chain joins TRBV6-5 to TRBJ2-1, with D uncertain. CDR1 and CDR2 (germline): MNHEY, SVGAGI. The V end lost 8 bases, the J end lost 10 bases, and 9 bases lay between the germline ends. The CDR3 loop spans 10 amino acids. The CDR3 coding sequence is TGTGCCAGCGGCCCAGAAGAGCAGTTCTTC. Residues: CASGPEEQFF.

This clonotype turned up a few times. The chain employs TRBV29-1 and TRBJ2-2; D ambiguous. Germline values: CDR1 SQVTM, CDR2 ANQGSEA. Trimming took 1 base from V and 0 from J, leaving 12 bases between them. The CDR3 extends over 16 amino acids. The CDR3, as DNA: TGCAGCGTTGAAGGAACGTGGAGCCCGAACACCGGGGAGCTGTTTTTT. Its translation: CSVEGTWSPNTGELFF.

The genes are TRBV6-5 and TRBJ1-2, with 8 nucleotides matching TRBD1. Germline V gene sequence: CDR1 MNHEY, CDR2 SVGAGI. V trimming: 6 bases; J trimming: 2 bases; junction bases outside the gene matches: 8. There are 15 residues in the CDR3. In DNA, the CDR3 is TGTGCCAGCAGCCTGACAGGGGCGGAGAACTATGGCTACACCTTC. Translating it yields CASSLTGAENYGYTF.

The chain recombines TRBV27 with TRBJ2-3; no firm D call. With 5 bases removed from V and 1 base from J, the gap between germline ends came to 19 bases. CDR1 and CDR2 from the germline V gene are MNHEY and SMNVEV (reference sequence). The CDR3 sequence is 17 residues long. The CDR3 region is CASSDAPNVYGTDTQYF. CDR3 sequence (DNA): TGTGCCAGCAGTGACGCCCCAAACGTTTACGGCACAGATACGCAGTATTTT.

The CDR3 here is CASRGQGTSREKLFF. The DNA for the CDR3 is TGTGCCAGCAGAGGACAGGGGACTAGCAGAGAAAAACTGTTTTTT. The chain couples TRBV7-9 to TRBJ1-4; 9 nucleotides agree with TRBD1. Germline CDR1 SEHNR, CDR2 FQNEAQ (reference sequence). The CDR3 length is 15 residues. V lost 6 bases, J lost 8 bases, and 10 bases stayed unmatched.

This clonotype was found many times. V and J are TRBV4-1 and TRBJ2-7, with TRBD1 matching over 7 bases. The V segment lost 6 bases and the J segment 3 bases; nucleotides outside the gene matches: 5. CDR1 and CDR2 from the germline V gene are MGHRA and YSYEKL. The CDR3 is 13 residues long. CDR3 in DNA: TGCGCCAGCAGTGACAGGGTGTACTACGAGCAGTACTTC. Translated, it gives CASSDRVYYEQYF.

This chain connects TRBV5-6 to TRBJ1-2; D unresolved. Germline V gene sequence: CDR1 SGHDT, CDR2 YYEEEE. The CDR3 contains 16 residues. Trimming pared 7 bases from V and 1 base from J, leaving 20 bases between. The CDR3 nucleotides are TGTGCCAGCCTGGAGGCCCACCGGCTTTTTAACTATGGCTACACCTTC. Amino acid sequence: CASLEAHRLFNYGYTF.